Presented here are 4 T cell receptor beta chains from one specimen sequenced in a study of early stage breast cancer tumors. TCRdb's table, derived via immunoSEQ multiplex PCR, lists solely in-frame clones and lacks some. The table has approximately 52,000 clones, 65% to 90% seen once. Sequenced material: blood. The receptors derive from a person aged 45-65 years with breast cancer.

This clone has only one observation. This chain connects TRBV27 to TRBJ1-2; tentative D call: TRBD1 (5 bases). This CDR3 is 16 amino acids long. Trimming stripped 5 bases from V and 5 bases from J, with 21 bases between. The germline V gene encodes CDR1 MNHEY and CDR2 SMNVEV (reference sequence). The CDR3 DNA follows: TGTGCCAGCAGTCCTCAGCGGGGGGGAATCGGATATGGCTACACCTTC. This encodes CASSPQRGGIGYGYTF.

The chain couples TRBV18 to TRBJ2-7, with D uncertain. CDR3 length equals 12 residues. Germline lookup yields CDR1 KGHSH and CDR2 LQKENI. V lost 3 bases and J lost 4, with 7 bases in between. CDR3 amino acids: CASSPSDYEQYF. The CDR3 bases are TGTGCCAGCTCACCGTCGGATTACGAGCAGTACTTC. Variable domain in full (rest from reference TRBV18 and TRBJ2-7): NAGVMQNPRHLVRRRGQEARLRCSPMKGHSHVYWYRQLPEEGLKFMVYLQKENIIDESGMPKERFSAEFPKEGPSILRIQQVVRGDSAAYFCASSPSDYEQYFGPGTRLTVT.

This clone was counted only a few times. This chain uses TRBV6-6 with TRBJ1-2; D uncertain. Trimming shortened V by 7 bases and J by 2 bases, and 11 bases separated the two germline ends. Germline V gives CDR1 MNHNY, CDR2 SVGAGI (reference sequence). The CDR3 runs 13 residues. CDR3 region: CASMPAPNYGYTF. The CDR3 bases are TGTGCCAGCATGCCAGCCCCCAACTATGGCTACACCTTC.

This sequence joins TRBV7-9 and TRBJ2-2; no reliable D call. The germline CDR1 and CDR2 sequences are SEHNR and FQNEAQ (reference sequence). This CDR3 is 14 amino acids long. The germline V and J ends were trimmed by 2 bases and 5 bases, with 9 bases remaining between them. This chain's CDR3 is CASSLYWGTGELFF. In DNA form, the CDR3 reads TGTGCCAGCAGCTTATATTGGGGAACCGGGGAGCTGTTTTTT.